The entry below describes one TCR beta chain. The sample is drawn from a study of OX40 agonist ivuxolimab in advanced cancers. The overall study: An agonistic anti-OX40 (CD134) antibody, ivuxolimab, was used to treat the patients. All patients had ivuxolimab intravenously every 2 weeks at 0.01 to 10 mg/kg.

The data were produced by immunoSEQ multiplex PCR, yet TCRdb's version contains in-frame clones alone and is incomplete. The profile shows 45,000 to 65,000 clones, 70% to 90% of them singletons. From germline, CDR1 is MRHNA and CDR2 SNTAGT. This CDR3 has 13 residues. Trimming pared 6 bases from V and 3 bases from J, leaving 11 bases between. The V gene is TRBV6-4, the J gene TRBJ1-1, with D maybe TRBD1 (6 bases). The sequences come from CD4+ or CD8+ T cells sorted from blood, collected in a trial of the OX40 agonist ivuxolimab. The clonotype comes from an adult with an advanced solid tumor such as melanoma, head and neck, liver or kidney cancer. The CDR3 spells CASSRGRDTEAFF. CDR3 nucleotide sequence: TGTGCCAGCAGCAGGGGAAGGGACACTGAAGCTTTCTTT.